This T cell receptor beta chain originates from a study of blood T cell repertoires in COVID-19. The assay was immunoSEQ multiplex PCR, and TCRdb's table has in-frame clones only and misses some. Here the sample spans 200,000 to 250,000 clones, roughly four fifths being singletons. Germline CDR1 and CDR2: SGHTA and FQGNSA. The CDR3 consists of 16 residues. The germline V and J ends were trimmed by 0 bases and 3 bases, with 12 bases remaining between them. The specimen was PBMCs or T cells enriched from blood (not recorded which). The chain recombines TRBV7-2 with TRBJ2-1; TRBD1 is a possible D gene (5 bases). This TCR derives from a man aged 60-69 years who had recovered from COVID-19. This CDR3 reads CASSLASRVVYNEQFF. Written as DNA, the CDR3 is TGTGCCAGCAGCTTAGCGAGCAGGGTGGTCTACAATGAGCAGTTCTTC.